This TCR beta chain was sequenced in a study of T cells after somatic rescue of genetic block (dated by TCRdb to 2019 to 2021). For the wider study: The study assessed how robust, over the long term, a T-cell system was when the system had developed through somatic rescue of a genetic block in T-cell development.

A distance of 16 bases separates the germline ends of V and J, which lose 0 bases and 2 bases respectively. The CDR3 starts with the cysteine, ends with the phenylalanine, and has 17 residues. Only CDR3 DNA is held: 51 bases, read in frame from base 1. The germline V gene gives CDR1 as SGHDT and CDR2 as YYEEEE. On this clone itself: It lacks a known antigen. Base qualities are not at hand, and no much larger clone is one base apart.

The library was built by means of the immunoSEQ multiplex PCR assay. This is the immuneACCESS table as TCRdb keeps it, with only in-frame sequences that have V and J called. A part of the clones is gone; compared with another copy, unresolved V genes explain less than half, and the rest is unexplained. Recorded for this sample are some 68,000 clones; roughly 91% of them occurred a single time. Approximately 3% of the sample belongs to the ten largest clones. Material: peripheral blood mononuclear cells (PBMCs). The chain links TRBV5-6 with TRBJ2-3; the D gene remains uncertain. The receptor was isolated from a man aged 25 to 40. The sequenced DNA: TGTGCCAGCAGCTTGGTTGACTTTACTCGCCTCACAGATACGCAGTATTTT. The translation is CASSLVDFTRLTDTQYF.